The 25 T cell receptor beta chains listed next were all sequenced from one sample in a study of CD4 T cells in relation to SARS-CoV-2 and coronaviruses. Unexposed donor CD4+ T cells date from 2011-2018, before the COVID-19 pandemic. CD4+ T cells were isolated from the cells after less than 13 days of culture. These receptors are not linked to any known antigen. Repertoires were generated with immunoSEQ multiplex PCR, while TCRdb's copy carries only in-frame clones and drops some. The sample includes approximately 12,000 clones, approximately 78% of them seen just once. Sequencing used CD4+ T cells from PBMCs, cultured in vitro. The receptors derive from a human donor in good health.

The chain employs TRBV7-2 and TRBJ1-2; 8 nucleotides line up with TRBD1. Losses at the gene ends were 0 bases for V and 5 bases for J; bases not matched to a gene: 5. The CDR3 consists of 15 residues. Germline values: CDR1 SGHTA, CDR2 FQGNSA. The CDR3: CASSLAPDRVYGYTF. The CDR3 bases are TGTGCCAGCAGCTTAGCCCCGGACAGGGTTTATGGCTACACCTTC.

The V gene is TRBV19, the J gene TRBJ2-7; 8 nucleotides line up with TRBD2. This CDR3 is 14 amino acids long. Losses at the gene ends were 3 bases for V and 7 bases for J; bases not matched to a gene: 8. Looked up from germline, CDR1 is LNHDA and CDR2 is SQIVND (reference sequence). This chain's CDR3 is CASSMTGGPFEQYF. The CDR3 bases are TGTGCCAGTAGTATGACGGGGGGGCCTTTTGAGCAGTACTTC.

This clone was recorded once. The CDR3 spells CASKKTKGSNEQFF. CDR3 sequence (DNA): TGTGCCAGCAAAAAGACGAAAGGGTCCAATGAGCAGTTCTTC. V gene TRBV6-6 combines with J gene TRBJ2-1, with D uncertain. Germline CDR1 MNHNY, CDR2 SVGAGI (reference sequence). V was pared by 7 bases and J by 6 bases, with 16 bases between. There are 14 residues in the CDR3.

This chain links TRBV5-1 with TRBJ2-3; no definite D call. Germline CDR1 reads SGHRS; CDR2 reads YFSETQ. V lost 0 bases to trimming and J lost 2 bases, with 10 bases between them. CDR3 length: 15 amino acids. The CDR3: CASSLAGYDTDTQYF. The CDR3 DNA is TGCGCCAGCAGCTTGGCGGGTTACGACACAGATACGCAGTATTTT.

CDR3 protein: CAISEGVSAKSSYNEQFF. The CDR3 nucleotides are TGTGCCATCAGTGAGGGTGTGTCTGCGAAAAGCTCCTACAATGAGCAGTTCTTC. This chain uses TRBV10-3 with TRBJ2-1; D not certain. V lost 2 bases and J lost 0, with 17 bases in between. The CDR3 totals 18 residues. Germline CDR1 ENHRY, CDR2 SYGVKD.

The CDR3 here is CASSLSVSGANVLTF. The CDR3 DNA sequence: TGCGCCAGCAGCTTGTCCGTCTCTGGGGCCAACGTCCTGACTTTC. The gene calls are TRBV5-1 and TRBJ2-6, with D uncertain. This CDR3 has 15 residues. Between the trimmed V and J ends, which lost 1 base and 0 bases, there was a span of 5 bases. Germline V gene sequence: CDR1 SGHRS, CDR2 YFSETQ.

The chain joins TRBV9 to TRBJ1-2; the match to TRBD1 covers 8 bases. This CDR3 is built from 15 residues. The trim removed 5 bases at V and 8 bases at J, leaving 14 bases unmatched. CDR1 SGDLS and CDR2 YYNGEE come from the germline V gene. The CDR3, as DNA: TGTGCCAGCAGTAAACTGGACAGGGCTGGAAGCGGCTACACCTTC. This encodes CASSKLDRAGSGYTF.

The chain is built from TRBV7-8 and TRBJ2-1; 9 bases align to TRBD1. Looked up from germline, CDR1 is SGHVS and CDR2 is FQNEAQ. This CDR3 region has 14 residues. J gave up 3 bases and V 7 bases, and 4 bases lay outside the gene matches. CDR3: CASNPGQGYNEQFF. The CDR3 nucleotides read TGTGCCAGCAACCCGGGACAGGGCTACAATGAGCAGTTCTTC.

This clone was counted once. The chain carries TRBV12-3 or TRBV12-4 and TRBJ2-5; D uncertain. This CDR3 has 13 amino acids. The V end was cut by 3 bases, the J end by 4 bases, with 9 bases between. CDR3 DNA sequence: TGTGCCAGCAGTTTTCAGCGTAGAGAGACCCAGTACTTC. Encoded protein: CASSFQRRETQYF.

V and J are TRBV4-1 and TRBJ1-2, with a possible D match to TRBD1 (5 bases). Trimming stripped 4 bases from V and 1 base from J, with 10 bases between. The germline V gene has CDR1 MGHRA and CDR2 YSYEKL. This CDR3 region has 14 residues. CDR3 sequence: CASSRPDINYGYTF. The DNA for the CDR3 is TGCGCCAGCAGCCGACCGGACATTAACTATGGCTACACCTTC.

For this clone: Relative to the germline gene, one junction end is altered; a read error may explain this. CDR3 in amino acids: CASSVATLGTF. The CDR3 nucleotides read TGTGCCAGCAGTGTCGCAACACTCGGGACTTTT. This chain uses TRBV2 with TRBJ1-2; a weak D match, TRBD1 (5 bases). CDR3 length: 11 residues. Germline V gene data show CDR1 as SNHLY and CDR2 as FYNNEI.

V is TRBV4-2 and J is TRBJ2-3; D assignment may be TRBD1 or TRBD2 (5 bases each). The V end was cut by 2 bases, the J end by 5 bases, with 20 bases between. This CDR3 is built from 17 residues. Germline CDR1 is LGHNA and CDR2 is YNFKEQ. The chain's CDR3 is CASSQLQTVGDGDTQYF. The CDR3 DNA is TGTGCCAGCAGCCAACTCCAGACGGTGGGGGACGGAGATACGCAGTATTTT.

The chain uses TRBV20-1 and TRBJ2-4; 12 bases are a match to TRBD2. V dropped 3 bases and J dropped 0; count of bases not matched to a gene: 9. There are 18 residues in the CDR3. Germline V gene data show CDR1 as DFQATT and CDR2 as SNEGSKA (reference sequence). CDR3 nucleotide sequence: TGCAGTGCTAGTAAAACTAGCGGGGGGCCCCTAGCCAAAAACATTCAGTACTTC. This codes for CSASKTSGGPLAKNIQYF.

This clone has a single count. The chain joins TRBV5-1 to TRBJ2-6; D is perhaps TRBD1 or TRBD2 (6 bases each). This CDR3 has 16 residues. Germline values: CDR1 SGHRS, CDR2 YFSETQ. Trimming removed 6 bases from V and 4 bases from J, with 17 bases in between. CDR3: CASTLEGGEGANVLTF. In DNA, the CDR3 is TGCGCCAGCACCCTTGAGGGGGGCGAGGGGGCCAACGTCCTGACTTTC.

The chain links TRBV19 to TRBJ1-5, with D uncertain. This CDR3 region has 14 residues. CDR1 and CDR2 from the germline V gene are LNHDA and SQIVND (reference sequence). V gave up 2 bases and J gave up 4 bases, with 9 bases separating them. The CDR3 nucleotides read TGTGCCAGTAGTATATGGACCGAGAATCAGCCCCAGCATTTT. Translated: CASSIWTENQPQHF.

The chain carries TRBV10-3 and TRBJ1-3, with 10 positions matching TRBD1. Germline V gene data show CDR1 as ENHRY and CDR2 as SYGVKD. This CDR3 region has 18 residues. V shed 4 bases and J 3 bases; nucleotides not matched to a gene: 12. The CDR3 spells CAISGSPGTGEYGNTIYF. The CDR3 DNA is TGTGCCATCAGTGGGTCCCCCGGGACAGGGGAATATGGAAACACCATATATTTT.

The chain links TRBV7-8 to TRBJ1-1; TRBD1 aligns across 10 bases. The CDR3 totals 16 residues. V dropped 5 bases and J dropped 4; count of bases not matched to a gene: 10. CDR1 is SGHVS, CDR2 FQNEAQ, per germline. The CDR3 spells CASSRAGTGAFTEAFF. The CDR3 DNA is TGTGCCAGCAGCCGAGCCGGGACAGGGGCTTTCACTGAAGCTTTCTTT.

The rearrangement links TRBV20-1 to TRBJ1-6; a possible D gene is TRBD1 (6 bases). The CDR3 spans 16 residues. Per the germline V gene, CDR1 is DFQATT and CDR2 is SNEGSKA (reference sequence). Trimming cost V 3 bases and J 1 base, with 13 bases left between them. In DNA form, the CDR3 reads TGCAGTGCTAGTTTGGGGGGGCGTTCCTATAATTCACCCCTCCACTTT. Residues: CSASLGGRSYNSPLHF.

J is TRBJ1-2 and V is TRBV6-2 or TRBV6-3; 8 bases map to TRBD1. In germline, CDR1 is MNHEY, CDR2 SVGEGT. The CDR3 sequence is 15 residues long. The V segment lost 4 bases and the J segment 5 bases; nucleotides outside the gene matches: 9. This CDR3 reads CASSWTGRALYGYTF. CDR3 sequence (DNA): TGTGCCAGCAGTTGGACAGGGAGGGCCCTTTATGGCTACACCTTC.

This sequence joins TRBV18 and TRBJ2-2; 14 positions match TRBD2. V lost 3 bases and J lost 6; bases outside the gene matches: 6. CDR3 length: 17 residues. CDR1 is KGHSH, CDR2 LQKENI, per germline. In DNA, the CDR3 is TGTGCCAGCTCACCGGGGACTAGCGGGAGTGCCTCCGGGGAGCTGTTTTTT. Amino acids: CASSPGTSGSASGELFF. Supplemented by reference TRBV18 and TRBJ2-2, the full variable domain reads NAGVMQNPRHLVRRRGQEARLRCSPMKGHSHVYWYRQLPEEGLKFMVYLQKENIIDESGMPKERFSAEFPKEGPSILRIQQVVRGDSAAYFCASSPGTSGSASGELFFGEGSRLTVL.

The sample holds a few counts of this clone. This chain joins TRBV7-3 and TRBJ1-1, with no clear D. Germline CDR1 SGHTA, CDR2 FQGTGA. Trimming removed 2 bases at V and 1 base at J, with 11 bases between. The CDR3 length is 15 residues. CDR3 sequence (DNA): TGTGCCAGCAGCTTAGAAGGTGGAGGGAACACTGAAGCTTTCTTT. This translates into CASSLEGGGNTEAFF.

The chain uses TRBV3-1 (or the pseudogene TRBV3-2) and TRBJ2-1; 11 bases are shared with TRBD2. The length of the CDR3 is 15 residues. V trimming: 1 base; J trimming: 8 bases; junction bases outside the gene matches: 4. Germline V gene data show CDR1 as LGHDT and CDR2 as YNNKEL (reference sequence). The CDR3 DNA reads as TGTGCCAGCAGCCAAGTTCTTAGCGGGGGGGATGAGCAGTTCTTC. Protein: CASSQVLSGGDEQFF.

The CDR3 spells CASSQNPYEQYF. The CDR3 DNA follows: TGTGCCAGCAGTCAAAATCCATACGAGCAGTACTTC. The J gene is TRBJ2-7, the V gene TRBV6-5; D gene ambiguous. V was pared by 5 bases and J by 4 bases, with 9 bases between. Germline CDR1 and CDR2: MNHEY and SVGAGI. The CDR3 has 12 residues.

V usage is TRBV12-3 or TRBV12-4 and J usage is TRBJ2-1; 8 bases are a match to TRBD2. Trimming cost V 1 base and J 16 bases; bases outside gene matches: 9. The CDR3 sequence is 13 residues long. CDR3 in DNA: TGTGCCAGCAGTTTAGGGACTAGCAGTAAAATTTTCTTC. Its protein is CASSLGTSSKIFF.

The J gene is TRBJ1-4, the V gene TRBV27; D is ambiguous. V was shortened by 6 bases and J by 0 bases, with 14 bases between the two germline ends. The CDR3 runs to 16 residues. Per the germline V gene, CDR1 is MNHEY and CDR2 is SMNVEV (reference sequence). The CDR3 nucleotides read TGTGCCAGCAGCCCTCTGAGCACAACAACTAATGAAAAACTGTTTTTT. It specifies CASSPLSTTTNEKLFF.